This T cell receptor beta chain was captured in a study of OX40 agonist ivuxolimab in advanced cancers. Study conclusions and caveats: Dose levels from 0.1 to 3.0 mg/kg saw CD4+ and CD8+ blood T cells expand clonally by week 6. No antigen was identified for the clonally expanded peripheral T cells.

Generated by immunoSEQ multiplex PCR, the TCRdb table keeps only in-frame clones and is missing some. The sample has tens of thousands of clones; 81% are singletons. V was clipped by 1 base and J by 0 bases, with 8 bases between them. The CDR3 covers 15 residues. Germline V CDR1 and CDR2: SGHTA, FQGNSA. A remark on this clone: Its antigen is unknown.

This receptor was obtained from an adult with an advanced solid tumor such as melanoma, head and neck, liver or kidney cancer. The chain uses TRBV7-2 and TRBJ2-3, with a tentative D call TRBD2 (5 bases). This material consisted of CD4+ or CD8+ T cells sorted from blood, taken in a trial of the OX40 agonist ivuxolimab. The CDR3 here is CASSLDGISTDTQYF. DNA for the CDR3: TGTGCCAGCAGCTTAGACGGGATAAGCACAGATACGCAGTATTTT.